The 32 T cell receptor beta chains reported below all come from one sample, sequenced in a study of post-analysis software for immune sequencing data. Included in the TCR beta cDNA libraries were unique molecular identifiers. TCRdb passed the PCR reads through MiXCR, listing each CDR3 protein once. The top ten hold around 1.7% of the sample, which has about 560,000 distinct CDR3 sequences, roughly 47% seen once. Study-level findings and limits: Relative to controls, patients had 5 or 6 TRBV segments at higher frequency, with TRBV5-6, TRBV5-1 and TRBV20-1 among these.

No cognate antigen is known for these TCRs. The sample was blood. These receptors all stem from a girl aged 10 to 17 with multiple sclerosis.

This clonotype was seen once. As DNA, the CDR3 is TGTGCCAGCAGTCCCATCATTTCGTATAGCAATCAGCCCCAGCATTTT. It encodes CASSPIISYSNQPQHF. The chain uses TRBV12-3 or TRBV12-4 and TRBJ1-5; D remains unclear. V lost 5 bases and J 0 bases, leaving 14 bases between the germline ends. This CDR3 has 16 residues.

There are a few counts of this clonotype. The V gene is TRBV5-1, the J gene TRBJ2-6, with 9 bases aligning to TRBD2. With 0 bases clipped from V and 3 bases from J, the junction kept 7 bases outside the gene matches. Germline CDR1 is SGHRS and CDR2 is YFSETQ. This CDR3 is 18 amino acids long. Written as DNA, the CDR3 is TGCGCCAGCAGCTTGGGGGCTAGCGGGACCTATGGGGCCAACGTCCTGACTTTC. Translating it yields CASSLGASGTYGANVLTF.

This rearrangement joins TRBV20-1 to TRBJ2-3; 9 nucleotides line up with TRBD1. The CDR3 loop spans 14 amino acids. The germline CDR1 and CDR2 sequences are DFQATT and SNEGSKA (reference sequence). J was trimmed by 4 bases and V by 6 bases; bases with no gene match: 8. The CDR3 region is CSAVRDRAADTQYF. CDR3 DNA: TGCAGTGCCGTCCGGGACAGGGCAGCAGATACGCAGTATTTT.

The rearrangement links TRBV21-1 to TRBJ2-7; the table gives TRBD1 as D, unverified against the DNA. TRBV21-1 is described as a pseudogene. This CDR3 is built from 17 residues. CDR3 DNA: TGTGCCAGCAGCAAAGTCTTCGGACGGGAACTCTCCTACGAGCAGTACTTC. Translating gives CASSKVFGRELSYEQYF.

The V and J genes are TRBV20-1 and TRBJ1-4; no clear D. CDR3 size: 10 residues. Germline V gene sequence: CDR1 DFQATT, CDR2 SNEGSKA (reference sequence). The V gene lost 5 bases and the J gene lost 8 bases, with 6 bases spanning the gap. CDR3 sequence: CSAFKEKLFF. For the CDR3, the DNA is TGCAGTGCTTTTAAAGAAAAACTGTTTTTT.

The chain uses TRBV7-3 and TRBJ2-1; 9 positions agree with TRBD1. V was clipped by 4 bases and J by 1 base; unmatched bases: 5. CDR1 is SGHTA and CDR2 is FQGTGA in the germline V gene. This CDR3 has 16 amino acids. CDR3 DNA sequence: TGTGCCAGCAGCTCGACAGGGGGTGAATCCTACAATGAGCAGTTCTTC. Its translation: CASSSTGGESYNEQFF.

The chain carries TRBV20-1 and TRBJ2-3; 9 bases map to TRBD2. Per the germline V gene, CDR1 is DFQATT and CDR2 is SNEGSKA (reference sequence). The length of the CDR3 is 15 residues. V lost 7 bases and J lost 1; bases outside the gene matches: 9. The CDR3 DNA follows: TGCAGTGTTCGGGCGGGGGGGAGCGGCACAGATACGCAGTATTTT. It encodes CSVRAGGSGTDTQYF.

This clonotype was counted once. The V call is TRBV12-3 or TRBV12-4, the J call TRBJ2-4; TRBD2 matches at 11 bases. The tail of the sequence fits TRBJ2-7 better, so the J call may be wrong. The CDR3 extends over 15 amino acids. The chain's CDR3 is CASTLDGTSGYEQYF. For the CDR3, the DNA is TGTGCCAGCACTTTGGACGGGACTAGCGGCTACGAGCAGTACTTC.

The rearrangement uses TRBV12-3 or TRBV12-4 and TRBJ2-7; weak D call: TRBD1 (6 bases). The V end was cut by 6 bases, the J end by 6 bases, with 9 bases between. The CDR3 length is 11 residues. CDR3 nucleotide sequence: TGTGCCAGCAGGGACAGCGGCGAGCAGTACTTC. This translates into CASRDSGEQYF.

This sequence joins TRBV9 and TRBJ2-7, with 11 bases aligning to TRBD2. This CDR3 comprises 16 residues. The germline V gene has CDR1 SGDLS and CDR2 YYNGEE. V lost 0 bases and J lost 4; bases outside the gene matches: 6. As DNA, the CDR3 is TGTGCCAGCAGCGTAGGGTCGACTAGCGGGATGTACGAGCAGTACTTC. Amino acid sequence: CASSVGSTSGMYEQYF. Variable domain in full (rest from reference TRBV9 and TRBJ2-7): DSGVTQTPKHLITATGQRVTLRCSPRSGDLSVYWYQQSLDQGLQFLIQYYNGEERAKGNILERFSAQQFPDLHSELNLSSLELGDSALYFCASSVGSTSGMYEQYFGPGTRLTVT.

The V call is TRBV20-1, the J call TRBJ2-3, with a weak D call TRBD1 (6 bases). Germline V gene data show CDR1 as DFQATT and CDR2 as SNEGSKA (reference sequence). Trimming cost V 5 bases and J 6 bases, with 15 bases left between them. The CDR3 spans 13 residues. The CDR3 sequence: CSASRTDLDTQYF. The CDR3, as DNA: TGCAGTGCTTCCCGGACAGACCTGGATACGCAGTATTTT.

This chain joins TRBV14 and TRBJ2-1; D gene ambiguous. CDR1 and CDR2 from the germline V gene are SGHDN and FVKESK. V was pared by 2 bases and J by 15 bases, with 11 bases between. This CDR3 region has 11 residues. The CDR3 nucleotides read TGTGCCAGCAGCCAAAACGGTATAGGGTTCTTC. Encoded protein: CASSQNGIGFF. Complete variable domain (other parts from reference TRBV14 and TRBJ2-1): EAGVTQFPSHSVIEKGQTVTLRCDPISGHDNLYWYRRVMGKEIKFLLHFVKESKQDESGMPNNRFLAERTGGTYSTLKVQPAELEDSGVYFCASSQNGIGFFGPGTRLTVL.

This clonotype showed up just a few times. The V call is TRBV5-4, the J call TRBJ2-7; 7 nucleotides match TRBD2. The V segment lost 0 bases and the J segment 7 bases; nucleotides outside the gene matches: 7. Germline values: CDR1 SGHNT, CDR2 YYREEE (reference sequence). The length of the CDR3 is 14 residues. This CDR3 is CASSLGVASGEQYF. CDR3 sequence (DNA): TGTGCCAGCAGCTTGGGAGTGGCTAGCGGAGAGCAGTACTTC. The full variable domain, its missing parts supplied by reference TRBV5-4 and TRBJ2-7, is ETGVTQSPTHLIKTRGQQVTLRCSSQSGHNTVSWYQQALGQGPQFIFQYYREEENGRGNFPPRFSGLQFPNYSSELNVNALELDDSALYLCASSLGVASGEQYFGPGTRLTVT.

The chain uses TRBV11-3 and TRBJ2-1, with D maybe TRBD2 (6 bases). The germline V and J ends were trimmed by 3 bases and 5 bases, with 11 bases remaining between them. Per the germline V gene, CDR1 is SGHNT and CDR2 is YENEEA. CDR3 length: 14 residues. The CDR3 loop is CASSLTSTHNEQFF. CDR3 DNA sequence: TGTGCCAGCAGCTTGACTAGTACTCACAATGAGCAGTTCTTC.

A remark on this clonotype: A junction boundary mismatches the germline segment, possibly from a read error. V and J are TRBV7-9 and TRBJ1-2; D may be TRBD1 (5 bases). Looked up from germline, CDR1 is SEHNR and CDR2 is FQNEAQ (reference sequence). There are 16 residues in the CDR3. The CDR3 sequence is CASSTSPGNVDYGCTF. CDR3 nucleotide sequence: TGTGCCAGCAGCACTAGCCCAGGGAATGTGGACTATGGCTGCACCTTC.

J is TRBJ2-1 and V is TRBV7-8; 8 nucleotides agree with TRBD1. Germline-derived CDR1 and CDR2 are SGHVS and FQNEAQ. The CDR3 spans 13 residues. Trimming cost V 5 bases and J 10 bases; bases outside gene matches: 7. The CDR3 DNA reads as TGTGCCAGCAGCCTCCGACAGGGGTTAGAGCAGTTCTTC. Translation: CASSLRQGLEQFF.

CDR3 in amino acids: CASSKTGGQDEQYF. The CDR3 DNA reads TGTGCCAGCAGCAAGACAGGGGGACAGGACGAGCAGTACTTC. This chain uses TRBV5-6 with TRBJ2-7; 9 nucleotides align to TRBD1. Germline V gene sequence: CDR1 SGHDT, CDR2 YYEEEE. J was trimmed by 5 bases and V by 4 bases; bases with no gene match: 7. The CDR3 loop spans 14 amino acids.

This clonotype appeared a few times. The chain recombines TRBV12-3 or TRBV12-4 with TRBJ2-4; weak D call: TRBD2 (7 bases). The V end was cut by 7 bases, the J end by 2 bases, with 18 bases between. The CDR3 contains 16 residues. DNA for the CDR3: TGTGCCAGCACCATAGGCGGGGGCGGGTCCAAAAACATTCAGTACTTC. Protein sequence: CASTIGGGGSKNIQYF.

The V call is TRBV2, the J call TRBJ2-5; D is ambiguous. Judging by the DNA end, TRBJ2-7 fits better; the J call may be wrong. This CDR3 region has 13 residues. The germline V gene has CDR1 SNHLY and CDR2 FYNNEI. As DNA, the CDR3 is TGTGCCAGCACTGCCGAGACGGGTGACGAGCAGTACTTC. The encoded protein is CASTAETGDEQYF.

The chain uses TRBV20-1 and TRBJ2-5; D might be TRBD2 (5 bases). The CDR3 is 13 residues long. V lost 4 bases and J 5 bases, leaving 14 bases between the germline ends. Germline CDR1 DFQATT, CDR2 SNEGSKA (reference sequence). The CDR3 DNA reads as TGCAGTGCTACGGACGGGGTTGGTGAGACCCAGTACTTC. Translation: CSATDGVGETQYF.

V gene TRBV3-1 combines with J gene TRBJ1-1, with a weak D call TRBD1 (5 bases). The ends were cut back, 2 bases at V and 3 bases at J, with 10 bases in the middle. The CDR3 totals 14 residues. Germline V gives CDR1 LGHDT, CDR2 YNNKEL (reference sequence). The CDR3 is CASSQRQSDTEAFF. The CDR3 DNA sequence: TGTGCCAGCAGCCAACGACAGAGCGACACTGAAGCTTTCTTT.

This clonotype was seen at least ten times. CDR3 protein: CASSRGRGYEQYF. The DNA of the CDR3 is TGTGCCAGCAGTAGGGGCAGGGGCTACGAGCAGTACTTC. The rearrangement uses TRBV12-3 or TRBV12-4 and TRBJ2-7; possible D gene TRBD1, 6 bases. V dropped 5 bases and J dropped 3 bases, with 11 bases sitting between them. The CDR3 runs to 13 residues.

This clonotype occurred a few times. CDR3 nucleotide sequence: TGCAGTGCTAGAGATGGAAAACCCCGCAGGGAGACCCAGTACTTC. Residues: CSARDGKPRRETQYF. The chain carries TRBV20-1 and TRBJ2-5; D is undetermined. This CDR3 region has 15 residues. Germline V CDR1 and CDR2: DFQATT, SNEGSKA (reference sequence). Trimming took 0 bases from V and 5 from J, leaving 16 bases between them.

J is TRBJ2-7 and V is TRBV6-1, with TRBD2 matching 9 bases. J gave up 10 bases and V 8 bases, and 18 bases lay outside the gene matches. The CDR3 totals 15 residues. Looked up from germline, CDR1 is MNHNS and CDR2 is SASEGT. The CDR3 is CASRVIAGESGAQYF. In nucleotides, the CDR3 is TGTGCCAGCCGCGTCATAGCGGGGGAGTCTGGGGCCCAGTACTTC.

The chain combines TRBV29-1 with TRBJ1-2; TRBD1 is a possible D gene (6 bases). Trimming shortened V by 3 bases and J by 0 bases, and 8 bases separated the two germline ends. Per the germline V gene, CDR1 is SQVTM and CDR2 is ANQGSEA. CDR3 length equals 13 residues. The CDR3 spells CSVDRGANYGYTF. The CDR3 coding sequence is TGCAGCGTTGACAGGGGTGCTAACTATGGCTACACCTTC.

This clonotype appeared many times. This chain links TRBV5-1 with TRBJ2-1; TRBD1 matches 7 bases. The germline gives CDR1 SGHRS, CDR2 YFSETQ. There are 14 residues in the CDR3. Trimming cost V 4 bases and J 4 bases; bases outside gene matches: 5. CDR3 in DNA: TGCGCCAGCAGCCCGCCGGGACAGTACAATGAGCAGTTCTTC. This gives the protein CASSPPGQYNEQFF.

The chain employs TRBV24-1 and TRBJ2-3; 14 bases are a match to TRBD2. This CDR3 is built from 15 residues. Germline CDR1 is KGHDR and CDR2 is SFDVKD. Trimming at V came to 5 bases and at J to 4 bases, leaving 1 base not matched to a gene. The CDR3 is CATSGGLAGADTQYF. Written as DNA, the CDR3 is TGTGCCACCAGTGGGGGACTAGCGGGAGCAGATACGCAGTATTTT.

This chain links TRBV24-1 with TRBJ2-1; D is unresolved. The CDR3 extends over 18 amino acids. In germline, CDR1 is KGHDR, CDR2 SFDVKD. V was cut by 3 bases and J by 0 bases, with 17 bases left in between. The CDR3 loop is CATSDRIMVKSSYNEQFF. In DNA form, the CDR3 reads TGTGCCACCAGTGATAGGATAATGGTAAAGAGCTCCTACAATGAGCAGTTCTTC.

The chain is built from TRBV27 and TRBJ2-7, with TRBD2 matching 11 bases. V lost 3 bases to trimming and J lost 4 bases; unmatched junction nucleotides: 2. The CDR3 extends over 14 amino acids. Germline V gene lookup returns CDR1 MNHEY and CDR2 SMNVEV (reference sequence). The CDR3 loop reads CASSFSGRGYEQYF. In DNA, the CDR3 is TGTGCCAGCAGTTTTAGCGGGAGGGGTTACGAGCAGTACTTC.

In this sample, this clonotype turned up once. This rearrangement joins TRBV5-1 to TRBJ2-5; the D gene is possibly TRBD1 (6 bases). Per germline, CDR1 SGHRS and CDR2 YFSETQ. Trimming pared 7 bases from V and 0 bases from J, leaving 7 bases between. The CDR3 extends over 12 amino acids. The CDR3 protein is CASGGHQETQYF. Here the CDR3 DNA reads TGCGCCAGCGGGGGCCACCAAGAGACCCAGTACTTC.

In the case of this clonotype: At one end the junction does not follow the germline gene, possibly because of a read error. The chain couples TRBV7-8 to TRBJ2-7; TRBD2 might be the D (5 bases). CDR1 is SGHVS and CDR2 is FQNEAQ in the germline V gene. This CDR3 is built from 13 residues. CDR3 residues: CASSWTYSCEQYF. The CDR3 nucleotides read TGTGCCAGCAGCTGGACTTACTCCTGCGAGCAGTACTTC.

The rearrangement links TRBV9 to TRBJ2-7, with TRBD1 identical over 9 bases. Germline CDR1 is SGDLS and CDR2 is YYNGEE. This CDR3 is 15 amino acids long. The V gene end was trimmed by 2 bases and the J gene end by 6 bases; junction bases not matched to a gene: 9. The CDR3 DNA reads TGTGCCAGCAGCGTTAGGACGGGACAGGGTAGCGAGCAGTACTTC. This encodes CASSVRTGQGSEQYF.